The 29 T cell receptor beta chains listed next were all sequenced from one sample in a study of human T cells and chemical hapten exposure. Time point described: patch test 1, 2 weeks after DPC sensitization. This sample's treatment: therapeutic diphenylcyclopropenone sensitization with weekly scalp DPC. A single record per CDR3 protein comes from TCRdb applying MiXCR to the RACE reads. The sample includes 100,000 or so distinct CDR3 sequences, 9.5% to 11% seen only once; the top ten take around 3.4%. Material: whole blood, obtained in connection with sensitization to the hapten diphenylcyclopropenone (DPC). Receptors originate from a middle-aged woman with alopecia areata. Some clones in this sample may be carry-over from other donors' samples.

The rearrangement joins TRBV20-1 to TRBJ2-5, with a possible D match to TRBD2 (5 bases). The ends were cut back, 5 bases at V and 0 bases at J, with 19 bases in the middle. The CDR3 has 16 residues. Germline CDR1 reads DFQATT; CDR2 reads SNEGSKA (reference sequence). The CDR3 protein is CSAPQALPRDQETQYF. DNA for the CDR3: TGCAGTGCTCCTCAAGCCCTGCCGAGGGACCAAGAGACCCAGTACTTC.

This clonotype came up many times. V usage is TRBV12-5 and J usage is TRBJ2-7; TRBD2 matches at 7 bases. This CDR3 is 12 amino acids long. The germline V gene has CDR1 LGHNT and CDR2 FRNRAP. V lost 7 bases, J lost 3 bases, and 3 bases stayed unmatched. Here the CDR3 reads CASARDYYEQYF. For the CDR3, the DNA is TGTGCTAGTGCGAGGGACTACTACGAGCAGTACTTC.

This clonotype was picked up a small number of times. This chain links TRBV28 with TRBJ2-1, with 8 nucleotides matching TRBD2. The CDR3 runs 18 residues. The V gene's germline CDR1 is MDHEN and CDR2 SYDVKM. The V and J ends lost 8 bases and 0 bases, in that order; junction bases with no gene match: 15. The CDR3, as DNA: TGTGCCAGCTTGGATGGAGGGCTAGCGGGTAGCTCCTACAATGAGCAGTTCTTC. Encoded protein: CASLDGGLAGSSYNEQFF. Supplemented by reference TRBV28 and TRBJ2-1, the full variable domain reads DVKVTQSSRYLVKRTGEKVFLECVQDMDHENMFWYRQDPGLGLRLIYFSYDVKMKEKGDIPEGYSVSREKKERFSLILESASTNQTSMYLCASLDGGLAGSSYNEQFFGPGTRLTVL.

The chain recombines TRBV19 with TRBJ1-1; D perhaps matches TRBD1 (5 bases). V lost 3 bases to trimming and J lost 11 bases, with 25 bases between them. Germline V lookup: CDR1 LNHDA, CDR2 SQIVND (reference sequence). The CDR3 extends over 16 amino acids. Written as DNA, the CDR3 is TGTGCCAGTAGTATCGGGCAGGCAAGGGGTCAAGGCGTTGCTTTCTTT. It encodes CASSIGQARGQGVAFF.

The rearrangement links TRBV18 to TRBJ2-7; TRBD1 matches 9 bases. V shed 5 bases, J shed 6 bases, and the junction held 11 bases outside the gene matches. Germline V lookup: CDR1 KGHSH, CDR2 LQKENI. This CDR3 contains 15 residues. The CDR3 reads CASSGSRDRVFEQYF. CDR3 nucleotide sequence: TGTGCCAGCTCAGGCAGCCGGGACAGGGTTTTCGAGCAGTACTTC.

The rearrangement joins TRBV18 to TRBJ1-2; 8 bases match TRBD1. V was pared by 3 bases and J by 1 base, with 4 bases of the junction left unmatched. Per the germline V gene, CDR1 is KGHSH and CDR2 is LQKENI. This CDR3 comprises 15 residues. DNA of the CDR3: TGTGCCAGCTCACCGCCGGACAGGGATAACTATGGCTACACCTTC. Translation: CASSPPDRDNYGYTF.

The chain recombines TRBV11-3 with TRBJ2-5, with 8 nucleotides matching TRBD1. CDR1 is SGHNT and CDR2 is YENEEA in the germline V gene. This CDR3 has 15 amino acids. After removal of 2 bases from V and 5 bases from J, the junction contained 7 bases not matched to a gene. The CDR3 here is CASSLSGGKGETQYF. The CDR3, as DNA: TGTGCCAGCAGCTTATCAGGGGGCAAGGGCGAGACCCAGTACTTC. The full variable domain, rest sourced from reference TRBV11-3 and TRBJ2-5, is EAGVVQSPRYKIIEKKQPVAFWCNPISGHNTLYWYLQNLGQGPELLIRYENEEAVDDSQLPKDRFSAERLKGVDSTLKIQPAELGDSAVYLCASSLSGGKGETQYFGPGTRLLVL.

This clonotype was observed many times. CDR3 nucleotide sequence: TGCGCCAGCAGCCAATTACAGGGGCGCGAGCAGTACTTC. It is translated as CASSQLQGREQYF. The V gene is TRBV4-3, the J gene TRBJ2-7; TRBD1 aligns across 7 bases. The ends lost 2 bases at V and 6 bases at J; junction bases unmatched: 4. Per the germline V gene, CDR1 is LGHNA and CDR2 is YSLEER. The CDR3 runs to 13 residues.

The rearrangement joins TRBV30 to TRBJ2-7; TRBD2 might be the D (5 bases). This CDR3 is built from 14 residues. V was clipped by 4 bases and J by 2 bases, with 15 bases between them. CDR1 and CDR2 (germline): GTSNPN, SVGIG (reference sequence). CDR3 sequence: CAWISRGTTYEQYF. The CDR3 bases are TGTGCCTGGATCTCCCGGGGTACCACCTACGAGCAGTACTTC.

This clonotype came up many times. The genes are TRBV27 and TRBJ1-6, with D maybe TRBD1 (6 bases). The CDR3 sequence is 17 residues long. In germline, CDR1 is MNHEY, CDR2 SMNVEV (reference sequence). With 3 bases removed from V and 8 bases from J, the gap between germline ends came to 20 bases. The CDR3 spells CASSFIPVTGSYSPLHF. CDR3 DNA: TGTGCCAGCAGTTTCATCCCCGTTACAGGGTCCTATTCACCCCTCCACTTT.

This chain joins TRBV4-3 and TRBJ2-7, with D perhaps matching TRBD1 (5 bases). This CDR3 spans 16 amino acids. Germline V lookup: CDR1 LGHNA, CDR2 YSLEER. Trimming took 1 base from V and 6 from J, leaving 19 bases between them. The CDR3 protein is CASSQGVEPTVSEQYF. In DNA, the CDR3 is TGCGCCAGCAGCCAAGGAGTCGAGCCGACAGTCTCCGAGCAGTACTTC.

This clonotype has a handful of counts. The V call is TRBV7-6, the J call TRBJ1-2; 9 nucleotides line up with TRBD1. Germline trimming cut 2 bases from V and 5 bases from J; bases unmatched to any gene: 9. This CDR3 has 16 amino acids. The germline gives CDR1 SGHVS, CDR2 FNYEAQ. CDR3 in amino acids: CASSLSWDREFYGYTF. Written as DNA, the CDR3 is TGTGCCAGCAGCTTAAGCTGGGACAGGGAATTTTATGGCTACACCTTC.

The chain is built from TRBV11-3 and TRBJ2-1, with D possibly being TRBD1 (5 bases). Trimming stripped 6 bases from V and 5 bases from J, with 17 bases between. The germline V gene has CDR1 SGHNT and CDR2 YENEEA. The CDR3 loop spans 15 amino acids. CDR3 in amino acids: CASSPPGHGNNEQFF. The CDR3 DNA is TGTGCCAGCAGTCCGCCCGGACACGGTAACAATGAGCAGTTCTTC.

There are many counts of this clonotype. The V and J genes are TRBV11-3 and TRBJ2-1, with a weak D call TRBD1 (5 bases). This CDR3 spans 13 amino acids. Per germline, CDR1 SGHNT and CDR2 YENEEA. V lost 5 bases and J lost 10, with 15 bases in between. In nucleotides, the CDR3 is TGTGCCAGCAGCACTGGGGCCCTCCAGGAGCAGTTCTTC. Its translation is CASSTGALQEQFF.

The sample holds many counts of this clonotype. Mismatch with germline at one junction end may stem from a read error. The CDR3 DNA is TGTGCCAGCTCACCCTCCGGGTACGGGCAGTACTTC. Translating it yields CASSPSGYGQYF. The rearrangement uses TRBV18 and TRBJ2-7; D uncertain. This CDR3 spans 12 amino acids. Germline lookup yields CDR1 KGHSH and CDR2 LQKENI.

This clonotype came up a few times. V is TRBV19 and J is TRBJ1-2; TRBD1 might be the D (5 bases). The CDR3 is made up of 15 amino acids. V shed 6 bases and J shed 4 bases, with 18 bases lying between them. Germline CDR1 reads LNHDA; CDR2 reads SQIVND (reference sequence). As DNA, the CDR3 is TGTGCCAGTAGATCAGCGGGGACGTACCTCTATGGCTACACCTTC. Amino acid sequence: CASRSAGTYLYGYTF.

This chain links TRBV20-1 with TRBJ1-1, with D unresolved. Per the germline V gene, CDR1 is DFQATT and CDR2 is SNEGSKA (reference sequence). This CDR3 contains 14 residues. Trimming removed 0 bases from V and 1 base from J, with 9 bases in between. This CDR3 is CSARDGHGNTEAFF. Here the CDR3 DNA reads TGCAGTGCTAGAGATGGCCACGGGAACACTGAAGCTTTCTTT.

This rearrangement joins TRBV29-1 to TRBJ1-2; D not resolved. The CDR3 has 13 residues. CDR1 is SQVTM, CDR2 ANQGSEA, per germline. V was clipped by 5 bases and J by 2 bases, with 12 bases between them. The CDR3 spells CSVPSTQNYGYTF. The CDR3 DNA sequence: TGCAGCGTTCCCAGCACCCAGAACTATGGCTACACCTTC.

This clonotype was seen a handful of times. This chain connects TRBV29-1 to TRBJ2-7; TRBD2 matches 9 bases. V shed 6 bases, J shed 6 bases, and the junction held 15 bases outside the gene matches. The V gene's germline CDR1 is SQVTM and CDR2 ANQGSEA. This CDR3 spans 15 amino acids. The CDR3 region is CSVEKGGLANREQYF. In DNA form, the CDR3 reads TGCAGCGTCGAAAAGGGCGGACTAGCGAATCGCGAGCAGTACTTC.

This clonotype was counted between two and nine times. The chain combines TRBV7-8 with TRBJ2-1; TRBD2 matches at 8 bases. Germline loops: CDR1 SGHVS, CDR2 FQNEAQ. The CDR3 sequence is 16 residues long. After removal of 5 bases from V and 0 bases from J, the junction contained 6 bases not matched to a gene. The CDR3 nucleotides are TGTGCCAGCAGCCCACTTGGGACTAGCTCCTACAATGAGCAGTTCTTC. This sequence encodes CASSPLGTSSYNEQFF.

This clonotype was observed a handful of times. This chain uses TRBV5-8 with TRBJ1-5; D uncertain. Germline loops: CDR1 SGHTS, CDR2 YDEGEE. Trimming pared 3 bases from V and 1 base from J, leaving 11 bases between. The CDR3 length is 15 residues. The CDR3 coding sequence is TGTGCCAGCAGCTCCGAGGTGTCAAGCAATCAGCCCCAGCATTTT. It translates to CASSSEVSSNQPQHF.

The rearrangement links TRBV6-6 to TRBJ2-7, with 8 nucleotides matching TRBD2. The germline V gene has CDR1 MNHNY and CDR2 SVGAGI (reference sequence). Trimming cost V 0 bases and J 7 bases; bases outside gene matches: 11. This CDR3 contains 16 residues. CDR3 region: CASSYSTAGVGGEQYF. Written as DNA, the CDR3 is TGTGCCAGCAGTTACTCGACAGCGGGAGTCGGTGGGGAGCAGTACTTC.

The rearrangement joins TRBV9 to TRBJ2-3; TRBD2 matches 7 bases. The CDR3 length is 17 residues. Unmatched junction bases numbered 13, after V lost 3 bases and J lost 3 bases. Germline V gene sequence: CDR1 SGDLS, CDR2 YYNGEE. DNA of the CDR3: TGTGCCAGCAGCGCGACTAGCCGGGGGGTAAGGACAGATACGCAGTATTTT. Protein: CASSATSRGVRTDTQYF.

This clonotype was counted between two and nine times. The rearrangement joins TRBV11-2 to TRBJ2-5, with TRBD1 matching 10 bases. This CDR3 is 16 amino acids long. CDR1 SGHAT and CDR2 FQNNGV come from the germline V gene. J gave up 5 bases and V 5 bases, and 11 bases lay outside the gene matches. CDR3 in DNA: TGTGCCAGCAGCCCGAACAGGGACAGGGGTTGGGAGACCCAGTACTTC. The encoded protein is CASSPNRDRGWETQYF. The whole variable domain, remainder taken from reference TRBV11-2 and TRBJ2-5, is EAGVAQSPRYKIIEKRQSVAFWCNPISGHATLYWYQQILGQGPKLLIQFQNNGVVDDSQLPKDRFSAERLKGVDSTLKIQPAKLEDSAVYLCASSPNRDRGWETQYFGPGTRLLVL.

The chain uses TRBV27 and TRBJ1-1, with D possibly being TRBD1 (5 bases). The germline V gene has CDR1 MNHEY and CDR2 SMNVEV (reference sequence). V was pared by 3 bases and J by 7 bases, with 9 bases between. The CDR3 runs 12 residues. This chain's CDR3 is CASSFQGSEAFF. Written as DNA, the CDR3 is TGTGCCAGCAGTTTCCAGGGAAGTGAAGCTTTCTTT.

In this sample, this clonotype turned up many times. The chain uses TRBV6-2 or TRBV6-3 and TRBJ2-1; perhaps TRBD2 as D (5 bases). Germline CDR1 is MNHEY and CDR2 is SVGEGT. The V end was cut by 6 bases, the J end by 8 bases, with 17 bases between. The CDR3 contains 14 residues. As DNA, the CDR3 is TGTGCCAGCAGACCGGACTTCCTTATCTATGAGCAGTTCTTC. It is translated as CASRPDFLIYEQFF.

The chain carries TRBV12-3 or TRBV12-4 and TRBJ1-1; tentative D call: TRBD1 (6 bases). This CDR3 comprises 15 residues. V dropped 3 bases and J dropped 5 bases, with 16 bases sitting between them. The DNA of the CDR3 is TGTGCCAGCAGTTTGTTTGGGGGGCGCGGAACTGAAGCTTTCTTT. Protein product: CASSLFGGRGTEAFF.

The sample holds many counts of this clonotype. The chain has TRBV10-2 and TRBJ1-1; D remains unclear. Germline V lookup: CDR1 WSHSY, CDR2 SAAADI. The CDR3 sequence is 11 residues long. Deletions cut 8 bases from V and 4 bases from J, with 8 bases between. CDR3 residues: CASGLGTEAFF. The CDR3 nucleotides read TGCGCCAGCGGCCTGGGCACTGAAGCTTTCTTT.

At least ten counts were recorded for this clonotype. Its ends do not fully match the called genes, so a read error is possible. CDR3 loop: CSARTGVPLCYF. CDR3 DNA: TGCAGTGCTAGGACAGGGGTCCCCCTTTGCTACTTC. The chain combines TRBV20-1 with TRBJ1-2, with 8 bases lining up with TRBD1. The CDR3 is 12 residues long. Germline V gene sequence: CDR1 DFQATT, CDR2 SNEGSKA (reference sequence).